This record concerns one T cell receptor beta chain sequence. Per the germline V gene, CDR1 is MGHRA and CDR2 is YSYEKL. The CDR3 consists of 14 residues. Unmatched junction bases numbered 3, after V lost 1 base and J lost 4 bases. Libraries were prepared by immunoSEQ multiplex PCR; TCRdb keeps only in-frame clonotypes and omits some of them. The data show about 210,000 clones, around 90% seen once. This record belongs to a study of blood T cell repertoires in COVID-19. Study context: PBMCs, B-cell-depleted T cells, or T cells provided the cDNA or gDNA that made up the material.

Sequencing was done on a sample of peripheral blood. This sequence originates from a man between 18 and 35 years old with active or convalescent COVID-19. The genes are TRBV4-1 and TRBJ2-5; TRBD1 aligns across 7 bases. This CDR3 is CASSQVEGAETQYF. In nucleotides, the CDR3 is TGCGCCAGCAGCCAAGTTGAGGGGGCAGAGACCCAGTACTTC.